This entry is about one T cell receptor (beta chain). Antigen specificity is unknown. This entry is derived from a study of cytomegalovirus exposure and HLA in healthy donors. Across the whole study: A subsequent analysis stated that the approximately 110 validation repertoires were run on the same platform as the approximately 700 first-cohort repertoires. Study results and limitations: Reports showed the classifier diagnosing cytomegalovirus status with high specificity and sensitivity. Among TCR sequences, most were rare, though some public TCRs appeared in many donors.

Libraries were prepared by immunoSEQ multiplex PCR; TCRdb keeps only in-frame clonotypes and omits some of them. Among over 100,000 clones listed, 85% to 90% were seen once. This receptor was taken from a woman in her late teens or twenties in good health and CMV-seropositive. Sample: PBMCs.

CDR3 nucleotides: TGTGCCAGCAGTGTTAGCGGGGACTATGGCTACACCTTC. Amino acid sequence: CASSVSGDYGYTF. The genes are TRBV2 and TRBJ1-2; D ambiguous. The CDR3 runs 13 residues. The germline gives CDR1 SNHLY, CDR2 FYNNEI. Trimming took 4 bases from V and 3 from J, leaving 9 bases between them.